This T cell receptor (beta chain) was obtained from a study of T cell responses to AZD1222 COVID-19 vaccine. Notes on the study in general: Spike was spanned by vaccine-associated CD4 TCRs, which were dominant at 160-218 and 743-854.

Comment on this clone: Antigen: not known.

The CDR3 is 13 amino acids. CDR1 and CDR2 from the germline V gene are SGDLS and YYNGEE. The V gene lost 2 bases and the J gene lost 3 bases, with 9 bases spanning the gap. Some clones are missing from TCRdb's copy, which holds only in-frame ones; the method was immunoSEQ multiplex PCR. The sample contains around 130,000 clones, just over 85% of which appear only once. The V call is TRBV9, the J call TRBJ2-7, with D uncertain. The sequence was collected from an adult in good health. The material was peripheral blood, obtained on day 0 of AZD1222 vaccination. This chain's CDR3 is CASSVSDGYEQYF. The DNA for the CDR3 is TGTGCCAGCAGCGTTTCGGACGGCTACGAGCAGTACTTC.